The 17 T cell receptor beta chains in this list originate from one sample, sequenced in a study of blood T cell repertoires in COVID-19 (TCRdb year 2020). Library preparation used the immunoSEQ multiplex PCR assay. TCRdb took over this immuneACCESS table, retaining in-frame rearrangements with V and J assigned. Such tables are incomplete; in checked studies, under half of the missing clones stem from an unresolved V gene, and the remainder is unexplained. The sample table records about 170,000 clones; around four fifths of these occur just once. 7.5% to 10% of the sample is in the top ten clones. Material: peripheral blood. The receptors were gathered from a woman of 80 years or more with COVID-19, enrolled during active disease.

This clone has a single count. This chain links TRBV6-5 with TRBJ2-7; 8 bases agree with TRBD2. Germline trimming cut 7 bases from V and 4 bases from J; bases unmatched to any gene: 9. Germline CDR1 and CDR2: MNHEY and SVGAGI. The CDR3 totals 14 residues. The CDR3 DNA reads as TGTGCCAGCAAAACGGTGCCGGGGGGGTACGAGCAGTACTTC. Translating it yields CASKTVPGGYEQYF.

V and J are TRBV7-3 and TRBJ2-1; no definite D call. V was trimmed by 2 bases and J by 3 bases, leaving 14 bases between them. This CDR3 is 16 amino acids long. The germline V gene encodes CDR1 SGHTA and CDR2 FQGTGA. CDR3 coding DNA: TGTGCCAGCAGCTTAGAAGGTTTGACGGGCTACAATGAGCAGTTCTTC. This encodes CASSLEGLTGYNEQFF.

J is TRBJ1-1 and V is TRBV6-2 or TRBV6-3; 8 positions agree with TRBD1. The V gene's germline CDR1 is MNHEY and CDR2 SVGEGT. V lost 5 bases, J lost 5 bases, and 10 bases stayed unmatched. The CDR3 extends over 15 amino acids. The CDR3 DNA follows: TGTGCCAGCAGTCAAATCGACAGGGGAAGAACTGAAGCTTTCTTT. Protein: CASSQIDRGRTEAFF.

The chain links TRBV5-1 to TRBJ1-5; maybe TRBD1 (5 bases). This CDR3 has 15 amino acids. V was clipped by 0 bases and J by 4 bases, with 11 bases between them. CDR1 SGHRS and CDR2 YFSETQ come from the germline V gene. CDR3 in amino acids: CASSLGAGTNQPQHF. CDR3 nucleotide sequence: TGCGCCAGCAGCTTGGGCGCAGGGACTAATCAGCCCCAGCATTTT.

V gene TRBV19 combines with J gene TRBJ1-1; D is uncertain. CDR1 is LNHDA, CDR2 SQIVND, per germline (reference sequence). V was shortened by 0 bases and J by 1 base, with 9 bases between the two germline ends. This CDR3 has 15 amino acids. CDR3 sequence reads: CASSIDARTNTEAFF. The DNA of the CDR3 is TGTGCCAGTAGTATAGATGCCAGAACGAACACTGAAGCTTTCTTT.

This chain joins TRBV15 and TRBJ1-2; weak D call: TRBD1 (5 bases). Germline CDR1 LNHNV, CDR2 YYDKDF (reference sequence). This CDR3 region has 13 residues. Trimming removed 3 bases from V and 0 bases from J, with 5 bases in between. CDR3 nucleotide sequence: TGTGCCACCAGCAGGGACACTAACTATGGCTACACCTTC. Protein product: CATSRDTNYGYTF. Supplemented by reference TRBV15 and TRBJ1-2, the full variable domain reads DAMVIQNPRYQVTQFGKPVTLSCSQTLNHNVMYWYQQKSSQAPKLLFHYYDKDFNNEADTPDNFQSRRPNTSFCFLDIRSPGLGDTAMYLCATSRDTNYGYTFGSGTRLTVV.

V usage is TRBV7-8 and J usage is TRBJ1-2; possible D gene TRBD1, 6 bases. Germline CDR1 SGHVS, CDR2 FQNEAQ. The CDR3 length is 18 residues. V was shortened by 5 bases and J by 4 bases, with 26 bases between the two germline ends. CDR3: CASSVNRAPIRKLYGYTF. As DNA, the CDR3 is TGTGCCAGCAGCGTCAACAGGGCACCAATAAGGAAGCTCTATGGCTACACCTTC.

The chain uses TRBV7-2 and TRBJ1-1; 7 nucleotides agree with TRBD1. Per germline, CDR1 SGHTA and CDR2 FQGNSA. The CDR3 runs 13 residues. The trim removed 6 bases at V and 7 bases at J, leaving 8 bases unmatched. As DNA, the CDR3 is TGTGCCAGCAGGGGGTGGGCAGGGGGTGAAGCTTTCTTT. Residues: CASRGWAGGEAFF.

V is TRBV3-1 (or the pseudogene TRBV3-2) and J is TRBJ1-1, with TRBD1 matching 8 bases. Trimming cost V 4 bases and J 4 bases; bases outside gene matches: 5. The CDR3 extends over 14 amino acids. Germline-derived CDR1 and CDR2 are LGHDT and YNNKEL (reference sequence). CDR3 sequence reads: CASSLTGESTEAFF. CDR3 bases: TGTGCCAGCAGCCTGACAGGGGAGAGCACTGAAGCTTTCTTT.

This chain links TRBV3-1 (or the pseudogene TRBV3-2) with TRBJ2-5, with TRBD1 identical over 8 bases. From germline, CDR1 is LGHDT and CDR2 YNNKEL (reference sequence). The CDR3 totals 19 residues. V lost 0 bases to trimming and J lost 2 bases; unmatched junction nucleotides: 14. The chain's CDR3 is CASSQESWLGTGQQETQYF. CDR3 sequence (DNA): TGTGCCAGCAGCCAAGAAAGCTGGCTCGGGACAGGCCAACAAGAGACCCAGTACTTC.

The J gene is TRBJ1-1, the V gene TRBV7-2, with TRBD1 matching over 7 bases. The V segment lost 5 bases and the J segment 7 bases; nucleotides outside the gene matches: 4. The CDR3 sequence is 12 residues long. CDR1 SGHTA and CDR2 FQGNSA come from the germline V gene. The CDR3 nucleotides read TGTGCCAGCAGCCGGGGACAGAGTGAAGCTTTCTTT. Encoded protein: CASSRGQSEAFF. The full variable domain, with the rest looked up from reference TRBV7-2 and TRBJ1-1, is GAGVSQSPSNKVTEKGKDVELRCDPISGHTALYWYRQSLGQGLEFLIYFQGNSAPDKSGLPSDRFSAERTGGSVSTLTIQRTQQEDSAVYLCASSRGQSEAFFGQGTRLTVV.

Concerning this clone: A junction end diverges from the germline sequence, so it may reflect a read error. The gene calls are TRBV5-1 and TRBJ2-1; D unclear. CDR1 and CDR2 from the germline V gene are SGHRS and YFSETQ. This CDR3 spans 11 amino acids. In DNA, the CDR3 is TGCGCCAGCCCTATGGGTCCCAAACGGGTCTTC. Protein: CASPMGPKRVF.

J is TRBJ2-4 and V is TRBV5-1, with 10 bases identical to TRBD1. Germline V gene data show CDR1 as SGHRS and CDR2 as YFSETQ. Unmatched junction bases numbered 12, after V lost 4 bases and J lost 8 bases. This CDR3 spans 16 amino acids. The CDR3, as DNA: TGCGCCAGCAGCCCTAGCCCGACAGGGGGCAGAGACATTCAGTACTTC. Its protein is CASSPSPTGGRDIQYF.

The chain uses TRBV18 and TRBJ2-6, with D maybe TRBD1 (6 bases). Deletions cut 6 bases from V and 4 bases from J, with 16 bases between. The CDR3 consists of 16 residues. Germline CDR1 KGHSH, CDR2 LQKENI. The DNA of the CDR3 is TGTGCCAGCTCGTACAGGGCCCGGGCAGGGGCCAACGTCCTGACTTTC. Translation: CASSYRARAGANVLTF.

The chain has TRBV6-1 and TRBJ2-1; 7 bases are shared with TRBD2. The CDR3 covers 15 residues. The germline CDR1 and CDR2 sequences are MNHNS and SASEGT. The V segment lost 2 bases and the J segment 0 bases; nucleotides outside the gene matches: 1. CDR3 coding DNA: TGTGCCAGCAGTGAACGCGGGAGCTCCTACAATGAGCAGTTCTTC. This codes for CASSERGSSYNEQFF.

Only one count was recorded for this clone. The CDR3 region is CAISGAEYGYTF. As DNA, the CDR3 is TGTGCCATCAGTGGGGCAGAGTATGGCTACACCTTC. The chain links TRBV10-3 to TRBJ1-2; no clear D. Trimming cost V 4 bases and J 5 bases, with 8 bases left between them. Germline CDR1 reads ENHRY; CDR2 reads SYGVKD. This CDR3 has 12 amino acids.

The V and J genes are TRBV19 and TRBJ2-1; possible D gene TRBD2, 6 bases. The CDR3 spans 15 residues. CDR1 LNHDA and CDR2 SQIVND come from the germline V gene (reference sequence). V was shortened by 4 bases and J by 9 bases, with 19 bases between the two germline ends. DNA of the CDR3: TGTGCCAGTAGTACAGCAGGGTTCTTGGGGGGTGAGCAGTTCTTC. It specifies CASSTAGFLGGEQFF.